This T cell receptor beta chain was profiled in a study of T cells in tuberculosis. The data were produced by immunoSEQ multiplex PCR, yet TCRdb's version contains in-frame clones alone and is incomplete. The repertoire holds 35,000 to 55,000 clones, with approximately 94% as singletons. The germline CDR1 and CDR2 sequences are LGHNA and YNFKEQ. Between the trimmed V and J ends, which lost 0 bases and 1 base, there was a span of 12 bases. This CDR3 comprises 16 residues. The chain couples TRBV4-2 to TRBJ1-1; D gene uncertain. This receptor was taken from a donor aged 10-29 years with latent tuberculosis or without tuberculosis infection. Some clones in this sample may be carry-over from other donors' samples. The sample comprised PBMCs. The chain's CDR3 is CASSQDGLEGNTEAFF. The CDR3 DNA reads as TGTGCCAGCAGCCAAGACGGGCTCGAGGGGAACACTGAAGCTTTCTTT.